This entry lists 8 T cell receptor beta chains sequenced from one sample in a study of T cell responses to AZD1222 COVID-19 vaccine listed by TCRdb under 2021. The time point tag for this specimen amounts to: baseline before first vaccination. Libraries were prepared through the immunoSEQ multiplex PCR assay. As stored in TCRdb, this immuneACCESS dataset retains in-frame rearrangements with V and J assigned. A fraction of the clones does not appear; measured against another copy, unresolved V genes explain less than half of the discrepancy, and the remainder lacks a known reason. This sample lists about 94,000 clones; about 88% were detected once. In total, the top ten clones hold 10% to 15% of the sample. Sequencing was performed on peripheral blood, taken on day 0 of AZD1222 vaccination. These receptors all stem from an adult in good health.

CDR3 DNA: TGTGCCAGCAGTTCCCGTGGCGGGGGAAGGGACAATGAGCAGTTCTTC. Translation: CASSSRGGGRDNEQFF. This chain joins TRBV28 and TRBJ2-1; 7 bases are a match to TRBD2. The CDR3 has 16 amino acids. J lost 5 bases, V lost 4 bases, and 11 bases had no gene match. Germline V gene data show CDR1 as MDHEN and CDR2 as SYDVKM. Filled out from reference TRBV28 and TRBJ2-1, the complete variable domain reads DVKVTQSSRYLVKRTGEKVFLECVQDMDHENMFWYRQDPGLGLRLIYFSYDVKMKEKGDIPEGYSVSREKKERFSLILESASTNQTSMYLCASSSRGGGRDNEQFFGPGTRLTVL.

The V gene is TRBV6-5, the J gene TRBJ1-3, with D hard to call. V shed 7 bases and J shed 2 bases, with 12 bases lying between them. The germline CDR1 and CDR2 sequences are MNHEY and SVGAGI. This CDR3 region has 14 residues. This CDR3 reads CASTASVTGNTIYF. The CDR3 DNA follows: TGTGCCAGCACCGCCTCAGTAACTGGAAACACCATATATTTT.

This clone has only one observation. This chain links TRBV3-1 (or the pseudogene TRBV3-2) with TRBJ1-6; a possible D gene is TRBD1 (5 bases). Germline lookup yields CDR1 LGHDT and CDR2 YNNKEL (reference sequence). V lost 5 bases to trimming and J lost 0 bases, with 11 bases between them. The CDR3 runs 16 residues. The CDR3 spells CASSGGASSYNSPLHF. For the CDR3, the DNA is TGTGCCAGCAGCGGAGGGGCGAGCTCCTATAATTCACCCCTCCACTTT.

The chain uses TRBV6-5 and TRBJ1-6; D is ambiguous. CDR3 length equals 12 residues. V was clipped by 2 bases and J by 10 bases, with 6 bases between them. CDR1 and CDR2 from the germline V gene are MNHEY and SVGAGI. The CDR3 region is CASSYRESPLHF. As DNA, the CDR3 is TGTGCCAGCAGTTACAGGGAGTCACCCCTCCACTTT.

The chain combines TRBV7-2 with TRBJ1-2; tentatively, D is TRBD1 (5 bases). In germline, CDR1 is SGHTA, CDR2 FQGNSA. The CDR3 consists of 15 residues. Trimming stripped 1 base from V and 7 bases from J, with 16 bases between. The CDR3 sequence: CASSLEPGRGRGYTF. Written as DNA, the CDR3 is TGTGCCAGCAGCTTAGAGCCGGGGCGGGGACGTGGCTACACCTTC.

The chain links TRBV29-1 to TRBJ1-5, with TRBD1 matching over 8 bases. From germline, CDR1 is SQVTM and CDR2 ANQGSEA. The V gene end was trimmed by 4 bases and the J gene end by 6 bases; junction bases not matched to a gene: 8. There are 14 residues in the CDR3. CDR3: CSVGTQGAGQPQHF. CDR3 sequence (DNA): TGCAGCGTTGGCACTCAGGGGGCGGGTCAGCCCCAGCATTTT.

This rearrangement joins TRBV6-6 to TRBJ2-5; a weak D match, TRBD2 (6 bases). Germline V lookup: CDR1 MNHNY, CDR2 SVGAGI (reference sequence). V was trimmed by 0 bases and J by 5 bases, leaving 7 bases between them. CDR3 size: 13 residues. The CDR3 DNA reads as TGTGCCAGCAGTTACTCCGGGGGTGAGACCCAGTACTTC. This gives the protein CASSYSGGETQYF.

The CDR3 sequence is CASSHGTGARSYGYTF. The CDR3 DNA is TGTGCCAGCAGCCACGGGACAGGGGCCCGATCCTATGGCTACACCTTC. This sequence joins TRBV3-1 (or the pseudogene TRBV3-2) and TRBJ1-2, with TRBD1 identical over 10 bases. Germline CDR1 LGHDT, CDR2 YNNKEL (reference sequence). V shed 3 bases and J 4 bases; nucleotides not matched to a gene: 8. The CDR3 totals 16 residues.